The 24 T cell receptor beta chains reported below all come from one sample, sequenced in a study of beta chain features in type 1 diabetes. Since all of the isolated RNA was reverse transcribed, expressed TCRB transcripts were what got sequenced. Assay: immunoSEQ multiplex PCR; the TCRdb copy retains only in-frame clones and omits some. The sample has 110,000 to 150,000 clones, 6.9% seen once; the top ten hold roughly 1.5%. The source material was central memory CD4+ T cells from blood. Receptors originate from a woman in her twenties or thirties in good health.

This clone showed up just a few times. V usage is TRBV18 and J usage is TRBJ2-5; TRBD1 agrees at 9 bases. CDR1 is KGHSH, CDR2 LQKENI, per germline. CDR3 length: 14 amino acids. With 8 bases clipped from V and 2 bases from J, the junction kept 6 bases outside the gene matches. The CDR3 loop reads CASRPGQGQETQYF. The DNA of the CDR3 is TGTGCCAGCCGTCCAGGACAGGGGCAAGAGACCCAGTACTTC.

This clone appeared a few times. The chain uses TRBV28 and TRBJ2-1; 10 bases fit TRBD2. This CDR3 comprises 15 residues. V lost 2 bases, J lost 10 bases, and 8 bases stayed unmatched. CDR1 is MDHEN and CDR2 is SYDVKM in the germline V gene. The CDR3 nucleotides read TGTGCCAGCAGTTTAGGGCTAGCGGGAGAGGGAGAGCAGTTCTTC. The encoded protein is CASSLGLAGEGEQFF.

In this sample, this clone turned up a few times. The chain carries TRBV19 and TRBJ2-7; D is uncertain. The CDR3 runs 14 residues. Trimming cost V 3 bases and J 0 bases, with 9 bases left between them. Germline CDR1 LNHDA, CDR2 SQIVND (reference sequence). The CDR3 protein is CASSIGYGSYEQYF. CDR3 bases: TGTGCCAGTAGTATCGGGTATGGCTCCTACGAGCAGTACTTC. Supplemented by reference TRBV19 and TRBJ2-7, the full variable domain reads DGGITQSPKYLFRKEGQNVTLSCEQNLNHDAMYWYRQDPGQGLRLIYYSQIVNDFQKGDIAEGYSVSREKKESFPLTVTSAQKNPTAFYLCASSIGYGSYEQYFGPGTRLTVT.

This clone was seen at least ten times. This rearrangement joins TRBV7-2 to TRBJ1-5; TRBD1 agrees at 8 bases. The CDR3 length is 14 residues. The V segment lost 6 bases and the J segment 7 bases; nucleotides outside the gene matches: 8. CDR1 is SGHTA and CDR2 is FQGNSA in the germline V gene. The CDR3 protein is CASSYGQGGQPQHF. The DNA for the CDR3 is TGTGCCAGCAGTTACGGACAGGGAGGGCAGCCCCAGCATTTT.

This clone turned up a few times. This rearrangement joins TRBV6-6 to TRBJ2-1; 9 nucleotides line up with TRBD1. J lost 3 bases, V lost 7 bases, and 7 bases had no gene match. This CDR3 contains 15 residues. Germline-derived CDR1 and CDR2 are MNHNY and SVGAGI (reference sequence). CDR3 bases: TGTGCCAGCAATGACGGGACAGGGAGCTACAATGAGCAGTTCTTC. It yields the protein CASNDGTGSYNEQFF.

V usage is TRBV27 and J usage is TRBJ2-7; the match to TRBD1 covers 7 bases. J was trimmed by 1 base and V by 6 bases; bases with no gene match: 9. This CDR3 is 15 amino acids long. Germline V gene lookup returns CDR1 MNHEY and CDR2 SMNVEV (reference sequence). The chain's CDR3 is CASSPNRGVSYEQYF. CDR3 DNA: TGTGCCAGCAGCCCCAACAGGGGAGTATCCTACGAGCAGTACTTC.

This clone has a handful of counts. This chain joins TRBV6-6 and TRBJ2-5; perhaps TRBD1 as D (6 bases). Trimming took off 4 bases at V and 3 bases at J, with 12 bases between the two ends. The germline CDR1 and CDR2 sequences are MNHNY and SVGAGI (reference sequence). The CDR3 spans 14 residues. The CDR3 spells CASSSQTGEETQYF. Here the CDR3 DNA reads TGTGCCAGCAGTTCCCAGACAGGAGAAGAGACCCAGTACTTC.

This clone was seen a few times. The chain carries TRBV30 and TRBJ2-2, with D hard to call. This CDR3 has 13 amino acids. Germline values: CDR1 GTSNPN, CDR2 SVGIG (reference sequence). The V and J ends lost 2 bases and 11 bases respectively, with 15 bases between them. CDR3 bases: TGTGCCTGGAGTAGAAAGCCCCCGTCTGAGCTGTTTTTT. Its protein product is CAWSRKPPSELFF.

This clone has ten or more counts. V gene TRBV29-1 combines with J gene TRBJ2-3; 11 bases fit TRBD2. CDR3 length: 13 residues. V shed 6 bases, J shed 3 bases, and the junction held 2 bases outside the gene matches. Per the germline V gene, CDR1 is SQVTM and CDR2 is ANQGSEA. CDR3 region: CSVRTSGTDTQYF. The CDR3 DNA reads as TGCAGCGTGAGGACTAGCGGGACAGATACGCAGTATTTT.

There are a few counts of this clone. The chain carries TRBV13 and TRBJ1-1, with D possibly matching TRBD1 (5 bases). Germline V gives CDR1 PRHDT, CDR2 FYEKMQ (reference sequence). The CDR3 spans 14 residues. V lost 5 bases to trimming and J lost 2 bases, with 12 bases between them. CDR3 nucleotides: TGTGCCAGCAGCGACTTGGGGCCCAACACTGAAGCTTTCTTT. Its translation is CASSDLGPNTEAFF.

The chain recombines TRBV18 with TRBJ1-1, with 7 bases identical to TRBD1. Losses at the gene ends were 2 bases for V and 1 base for J; bases not matched to a gene: 1. The CDR3 contains 14 residues. Germline values: CDR1 KGHSH, CDR2 LQKENI. The CDR3, as DNA: TGTGCCAGCTCACCAACAGGGGAGAACACTGAAGCTTTCTTT. Translating gives CASSPTGENTEAFF.

This chain joins TRBV7-2 and TRBJ1-1; 7 bases align to TRBD1. With 0 bases clipped from V and 5 bases from J, the junction kept 3 bases outside the gene matches. Germline V gives CDR1 SGHTA, CDR2 FQGNSA. The CDR3 totals 14 residues. The CDR3 nucleotides are TGTGCCAGCAGCTTAGCAGGGGGCAGGACTGAAGCTTTCTTT. Translating gives CASSLAGGRTEAFF.

CDR3 in amino acids: CASSRQGYTEAFF. Written as DNA, the CDR3 is TGTGCCAGCAGTCGACAGGGGTACACTGAAGCTTTCTTT. The genes are TRBV2 and TRBJ1-1, with TRBD1 matching 8 bases. The CDR3 spans 13 residues. Germline CDR1 SNHLY, CDR2 FYNNEI. V trimming: 5 bases; J trimming: 3 bases; junction bases outside the gene matches: 2.

The V gene is TRBV7-2, the J gene TRBJ2-1; 8 bases match TRBD1. There are 15 residues in the CDR3. The J segment lost 4 bases and the V segment lost 4 bases, leaving 6 bases of the junction unmatched. Germline V gene data show CDR1 as SGHTA and CDR2 as FQGNSA. The CDR3 spells CASSYGQGIYNEQFF. The CDR3 DNA follows: TGTGCCAGCAGCTATGGACAGGGAATTTACAATGAGCAGTTCTTC.

This clone was seen a handful of times. The V gene is TRBV5-4, the J gene TRBJ1-4; 7 bases match TRBD1. This CDR3 is built from 14 residues. CDR1 SGHNT and CDR2 YYREEE come from the germline V gene (reference sequence). With 5 bases clipped from V and 5 bases from J, the junction kept 6 bases outside the gene matches. The CDR3 nucleotides are TGTGCCAGCAGGGGGGGACAGCAAAATGAAAAACTGTTTTTT. Translation gives CASRGGQQNEKLFF.

The rearrangement links TRBV7-3 to TRBJ1-3; D unclear. CDR3 size: 15 residues. Trimming cost V 1 base and J 2 bases, with 9 bases left between them. Germline CDR1 reads SGHTA; CDR2 reads FQGTGA. CDR3 in amino acids: CASSLMPGTGNTIYF. DNA of the CDR3: TGTGCCAGCAGCTTAATGCCCGGTACTGGAAACACCATATATTTT.

V is TRBV10-3 and J is TRBJ2-7; D call uncertain. V lost 3 bases to trimming and J lost 3 bases, with 9 bases between them. Germline loops: CDR1 ENHRY, CDR2 SYGVKD. This CDR3 is built from 13 residues. The CDR3 DNA is TGTGCCATCAGTGACTTCGACAACTACGAGCAGTACTTC. Its translation is CAISDFDNYEQYF.

A few counts support this clone. V gene TRBV2 combines with J gene TRBJ2-3; 8 nucleotides align to TRBD2. The germline V gene has CDR1 SNHLY and CDR2 FYNNEI. Losses at the gene ends were 2 bases for V and 4 bases for J; bases not matched to a gene: 5. The CDR3 consists of 15 residues. The DNA of the CDR3 is TGTGCCAGCAGTGAACTGGCGGGAGGCCCAGATACGCAGTATTTT. Its translation is CASSELAGGPDTQYF.

This clone has only a few counts. The chain combines TRBV28 with TRBJ2-1; TRBD2 matches 9 bases. CDR3 length: 16 amino acids. From germline, CDR1 is MDHEN and CDR2 SYDVKM. J was trimmed by 1 base and V by 5 bases; bases with no gene match: 6. CDR3: CASSTPAGGSYNEQFF. The CDR3 DNA sequence: TGTGCCAGCAGTACCCCGGCGGGAGGGTCCTACAATGAGCAGTTCTTC.

This sequence joins TRBV11-2 and TRBJ1-4, with 7 bases identical to TRBD1. CDR1 SGHAT and CDR2 FQNNGV come from the germline V gene. The CDR3 totals 16 residues. Trimming removed 5 bases from V and 0 bases from J; junction bases left unmatched: 6. CDR3 coding DNA: TGTGCCAGCAGCGGGACAGCGATTTCAACTAATGAAAAACTGTTTTTT. It specifies CASSGTAISTNEKLFF.

The V and J genes are TRBV6-1 and TRBJ1-2; no definite D call. CDR3 length equals 13 residues. CDR1 and CDR2 from the germline V gene are MNHNS and SASEGT. V lost 4 bases, J lost 7 bases, and 13 bases lay in between. The CDR3 bases are TGTGCCAGCAGTGCCGGTCAAGCAGGTGGCTACACCTTC. This codes for CASSAGQAGGYTF.

This clone turned up a few times. The rearrangement joins TRBV27 to TRBJ2-7, with D possibly matching TRBD1 (6 bases). This CDR3 has 15 residues. Per the germline V gene, CDR1 is MNHEY and CDR2 is SMNVEV (reference sequence). Trimming cost V 6 bases and J 3 bases, with 18 bases left between them. The DNA of the CDR3 is TGTGCCAGCAGCGATTTGACAGGAGCATTCTACGAGCAGTACTTC. It codes for CASSDLTGAFYEQYF.

This clone has only a few counts. The V gene is TRBV19, the J gene TRBJ2-2; TRBD2 agrees at 11 bases. Trimming removed 7 bases from V and 2 bases from J; junction bases left unmatched: 3. Germline lookup yields CDR1 LNHDA and CDR2 SQIVND (reference sequence). The CDR3 sequence is 15 residues long. The CDR3 DNA is TGTGCCAGTATAACTAGCGGGGGTAACACCGGGGAGCTGTTTTTT. It codes for CASITSGGNTGELFF.

This chain connects TRBV6-5 to TRBJ1-1; D gene uncertain. Germline assignment: CDR1 MNHEY and CDR2 SVGAGI. Trimming left V 5 bases short and J 0 bases short, with 10 bases between. The CDR3 contains 14 residues. CDR3 DNA sequence: TGTGCCAGCAGTGATGCCCAGATGAACACTGAAGCTTTCTTT. It yields the protein CASSDAQMNTEAFF.